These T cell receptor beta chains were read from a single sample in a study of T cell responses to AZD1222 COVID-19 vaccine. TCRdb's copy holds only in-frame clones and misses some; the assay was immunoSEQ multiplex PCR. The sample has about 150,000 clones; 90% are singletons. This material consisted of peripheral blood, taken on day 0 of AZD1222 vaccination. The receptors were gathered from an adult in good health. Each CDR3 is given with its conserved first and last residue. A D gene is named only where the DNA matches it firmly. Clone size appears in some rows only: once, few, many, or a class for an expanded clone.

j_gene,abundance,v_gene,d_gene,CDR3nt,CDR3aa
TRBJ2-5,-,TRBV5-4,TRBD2,TGTGCCAGCAGCCTACCGTCTTGGAATAGCGGGGGGGGCCAAGAGACCCAGTACTTC,CASSLPSWNSGGGQETQYF
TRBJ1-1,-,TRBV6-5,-,TGTGCCAGCAGTTACTACGGGGGAAACACTGAAGCTTTCTTT,CASSYYGGNTEAFF
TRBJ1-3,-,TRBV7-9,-,TGTGCCAGCAGGAAGAGCTCTGGAAACACCATATATTTT,CASRKSSGNTIYF
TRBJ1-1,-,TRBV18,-,TGTGCCAGCTCACGAAGGACGGCGCCTACTGAAGCTTTCTTT,CASSRRTAPTEAFF
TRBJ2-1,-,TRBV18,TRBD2,TGTGCCAGCTCACCAAGACTAGCGGGGGGGCTCGATGAGCAGTTCTTC,CASSPRLAGGLDEQFF
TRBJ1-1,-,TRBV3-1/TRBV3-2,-,TGTGCCAGCAGCCAAGATAGGAGCGTGAACACTGAAGCTTTCTTT,CASSQDRSVNTEAFF
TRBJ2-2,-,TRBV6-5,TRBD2,TGTGCCAGCAGTCGGGGACTAGGGAACACCGGGGAGCTGTTTTTT,CASSRGLGNTGELFF
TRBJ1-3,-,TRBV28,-,TGTGCCAGCAGTTTAGGGTACAGCCACGGTACCATATATTTT,CASSLGYSHGTIYF
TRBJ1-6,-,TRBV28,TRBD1,TGTGCCAGCAGGGATGACAGGGATAATTCACCCCTCCACTTT,CASRDDRDNSPLHF
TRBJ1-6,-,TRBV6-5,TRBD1,TGTGCCAGCAGTTACCTCCAGGGGGGCGAACCCCTCCACTTT,CASSYLQGGEPLHF
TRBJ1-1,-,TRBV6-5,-,TGTGCCACCCGGGGCAACCGTCCCAACACTGAAGCTTTCTTT,CATRGNRPNTEAFF
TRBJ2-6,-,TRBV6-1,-,TGTGCCAGCAGTGATCGGGGAGCTGGGGCCAACGTCCTGACTTTC,CASSDRGAGANVLTF
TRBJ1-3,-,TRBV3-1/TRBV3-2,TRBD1,TGTGCCAGCAGCCAGCAGGGGGCGTTTGGAAACACCATATATTTT,CASSQQGAFGNTIYF
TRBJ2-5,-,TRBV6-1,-,TGTGCCAGCAGTGAAGACCCGGGGAGGGAGACCCAGTACTTC,CASSEDPGRETQYF
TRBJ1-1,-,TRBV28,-,TGTGCCAGCTCCCGAAGGGCGAGGAACACTGAAGCTTTCTTT,CASSRRARNTEAFF
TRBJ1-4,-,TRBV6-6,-,TGTGCCAGCAGGCGACTAATGCGAACTAATGAAAAACTGTTTTTT,CASRRLMRTNEKLFF
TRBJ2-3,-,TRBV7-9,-,TGTGCCAGCAGAATTGGGTCCGATACGCAGTATTTT,CASRIGSDTQYF
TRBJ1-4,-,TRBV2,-,TGTGCCAGCAGTCGAGGGGCTGCTAATGAAAAACTGTTTTTT,CASSRGAANEKLFF
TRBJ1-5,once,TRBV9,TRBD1,TGTGCCAGCAGCTGGGACAGTCAGCCCCAGCATTTT,CASSWDSQPQHF
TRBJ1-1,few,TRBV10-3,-,TGTGCCATTACCGGCGAGGGGGACACTGAAGCTTTCTTT,CAITGEGDTEAFF
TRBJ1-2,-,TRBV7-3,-,TGTGCCAGCAGCTCCACGCCCTTCTATGGCTACACCTTC,CASSSTPFYGYTF
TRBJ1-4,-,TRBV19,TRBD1,TGTGCCAGTACCTCGGGAGGGACAGGAGTAAATGAAAAACTGTTTTTT,CASTSGGTGVNEKLFF
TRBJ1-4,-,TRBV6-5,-,TGTGCCAGCAGTTACGGGGGAAACGCTAATGAAAAACTGTTTTTT,CASSYGGNANEKLFF
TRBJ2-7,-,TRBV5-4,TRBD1,TGTGCCAGCAGCTTACAGGGGGCGCGTGAGCAGTACTTC,CASSLQGAREQYF
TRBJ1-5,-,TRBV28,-,TGTGCCAGCAGTTTATTTAATCAGCCCCAGCATTTT,CASSLFNQPQHF
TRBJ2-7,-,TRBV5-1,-,TGCGCCAGCAGCTTGGGGGACTCGGCGAGTGAGCAGTACTTC,CASSLGDSASEQYF
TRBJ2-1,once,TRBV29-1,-,TGCAGCGCCAGTCGCGGGGGCGGGGTCGCTCTGTTCTTC,CSASRGGGVALFF
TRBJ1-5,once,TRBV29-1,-,TGCAGCGTAGCAGATAGTCAGGGGTGGCAGCCCCAGCATTTT,CSVADSQGWQPQHF
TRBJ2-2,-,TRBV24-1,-,TGTGCCGCCCAAAAGAACACCGGGGAGCTGTTTTTT,CAAQKNTGELFF
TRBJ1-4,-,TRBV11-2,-,TGTGCCAGCAGCTTAGATTTTAGGGCTGGAGGAGACGAAAAACTGTTTTTT,CASSLDFRAGGDEKLFF
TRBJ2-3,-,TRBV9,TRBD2,TGTGCCAGCAGCGCCCGGGGGGACACAGATACGCAGTATTTT,CASSARGDTDTQYF
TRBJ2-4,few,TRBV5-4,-,TGTGCCAGCAGCTTGAACTACAAAAACATTCAGTACTTC,CASSLNYKNIQYF
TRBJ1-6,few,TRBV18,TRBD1,TGTGCCACCTCCGGGACAGAAGACTATAATTCACCCCTCCACTTT,CATSGTEDYNSPLHF
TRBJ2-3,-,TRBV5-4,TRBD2,TGTGCCAGCAGCTTCGGACTAGCGGGGCAGGATACGCAGTATTTT,CASSFGLAGQDTQYF
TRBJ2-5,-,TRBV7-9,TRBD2,TGTGCCAGCAGCTTAAGGAGCGGGGGGCTTGGGGAGACCCAGTACTTC,CASSLRSGGLGETQYF
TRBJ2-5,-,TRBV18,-,TGTGCCAGCTCACTTGGACTAAAAGAGACCCAGTACTTC,CASSLGLKETQYF
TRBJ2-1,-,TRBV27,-,TGTGCCAGCAGTTCCAGGGATTACTCCTACAATGAGCAGTTCTTC,CASSSRDYSYNEQFF
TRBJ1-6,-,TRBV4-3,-,TGCGCCAGCAGCCAAGATTGGGCAGGACCTCTCACCCTCCACTTT,CASSQDWAGPLTLHF
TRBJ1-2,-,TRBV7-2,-,TGTGCCAGCAGCAAAGCGGCTGGGAAACTCTATGGCTACACCTTC,CASSKAAGKLYGYTF
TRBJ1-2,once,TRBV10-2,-,TGCGCCAGCAGTGAGTCTTTGACGGACCACTATGGCTACACCTTC,CASSESLTDHYGYTF
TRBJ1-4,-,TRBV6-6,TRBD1,TGTGCCACCCTGGAAGGGGGACAGGGCCTTAATGAAAAACTGTTTTTT,CATLEGGQGLNEKLFF